A single sample gave rise to the 9 T cell receptor beta chains below, sequenced in a study of response to subunit inactivated influenza vaccine. TCRdb ran MiXCR on the RT-PCR reads and lists one entry per CDR3 protein. The sample has 800,000 to 1,000,000 distinct CDR3 sequences, 21% seen once. The sequencing here drew on PBMCs from blood, taken roughly 5 days after vaccination. Every receptor here comes from a man aged 45 to 65 who received an inactivated influenza vaccine.

The genes are TRBV7-2 and TRBJ2-4; D gene unclear. This CDR3 spans 15 amino acids. The germline V and J ends were trimmed by 2 bases and 8 bases, with 16 bases remaining between them. Germline V gene data show CDR1 as SGHTA and CDR2 as FQGNSA. The chain's CDR3 is CASSLISVGVDIQYF. Here the CDR3 DNA reads TGTGCCAGCAGCTTAATTTCGGTTGGAGTTGACATTCAGTACTTC.

This chain joins TRBV12-3 or TRBV12-4 and TRBJ2-7; TRBD2 matches 7 bases. Germline trimming cut 2 bases from V and 3 bases from J; bases unmatched to any gene: 10. The CDR3 totals 16 residues. The CDR3 nucleotides read TGTGCCAGCAGTTTATCCCCCTCTGGCGGGAGCTACGAGCAGTACTTC. Translating gives CASSLSPSGGSYEQYF.

This clonotype turned up a few times. The rearrangement links TRBV7-2 to TRBJ2-1; TRBD1 matches 9 bases. V dropped 2 bases and J dropped 4; count of bases not matched to a gene: 3. CDR3 length equals 15 residues. Germline V gene lookup returns CDR1 SGHTA and CDR2 FQGNSA. The CDR3 bases are TGTGCCAGCAGCTTATACAGGGGGCTTTACAATGAGCAGTTCTTC. Amino acid sequence: CASSLYRGLYNEQFF.

The chain combines TRBV5-6 with TRBJ2-3; 8 bases fit TRBD2. Germline V gene lookup returns CDR1 SGHDT and CDR2 YYEEEE. Unmatched junction bases numbered 7, after V lost 4 bases and J lost 0 bases. The CDR3 length is 16 residues. CDR3 bases: TGTGCCAGCAGCCACGACACTAGCGGCAGCACAGATACGCAGTATTTT. As protein: CASSHDTSGSTDTQYF.

This clonotype was observed a handful of times. The chain links TRBV6-5 to TRBJ2-2, with D unclear. The CDR3 consists of 17 residues. Germline V gene lookup returns CDR1 MNHEY and CDR2 SVGAGI. V lost 0 bases to trimming and J lost 0 bases, with 11 bases between them. The CDR3 coding sequence is TGTGCCAGCAGTTACTCGACGCAGACCCCGAACACCGGGGAGCTGTTTTTT. Translated: CASSYSTQTPNTGELFF.

This CDR3 reads CASSLGAGDQPQHF. In DNA form, the CDR3 reads TGTGCCAGCAGTTTGGGGGCAGGGGATCAGCCCCAGCATTTT. The chain joins TRBV28 to TRBJ1-5; possibly TRBD1 for D (6 bases). Looked up from germline, CDR1 is MDHEN and CDR2 is SYDVKM. V was trimmed by 3 bases and J by 5 bases, leaving 11 bases between them. This CDR3 spans 14 amino acids.

In this sample, this clonotype turned up a few times. V gene TRBV6-5 combines with J gene TRBJ1-5; TRBD1 matches 11 bases. Germline lookup yields CDR1 MNHEY and CDR2 SVGAGI. V trimming: 2 bases; J trimming: 2 bases; junction bases outside the gene matches: 5. The CDR3 is made up of 17 amino acids. The CDR3 DNA sequence: TGTGCCAGCAGTTACCCGCTGGGACAGGGGGGCAATCAGCCCCAGCATTTT. Amino acids: CASSYPLGQGGNQPQHF.

The J gene is TRBJ1-2, the V gene TRBV6-5, with D hard to call. CDR3 size: 13 residues. Germline V gene sequence: CDR1 MNHEY, CDR2 SVGAGI. Trimming shortened V by 2 bases and J by 3 bases, and 7 bases separated the two germline ends. The CDR3 DNA sequence: TGTGCCAGCAGTTACGCAGAGGACTATGGCTACACCTTC. Translation gives CASSYAEDYGYTF.

The rearrangement joins TRBV6-2 or TRBV6-3 to TRBJ1-2; D not certain. The CDR3 contains 12 residues. CDR1 MNHEY and CDR2 SVGEGT come from the germline V gene. V lost 8 bases, J lost 4 bases, and 11 bases lay in between. The CDR3 sequence: CASAEGFYGYTF. The CDR3 nucleotides read TGTGCCAGCGCTGAGGGCTTCTATGGCTACACCTTC.